Each of the 25 T cell receptor beta chains below was sequenced from the same sample in a study of regulatory T cells in long-lasting Graves disease. As to time point: newly diagnosed GD, antithyroid drugs for less than 3 months. PBMC-extracted RNA yielded the TCR library. TCR beta libraries were built with iRepertoire HTBI primers and Arm-PCR of CDR3 regions. TCRdb reprocessed the multiplex PCR reads with MiXCR, giving one entry per CDR3 protein. The repertoire has just over 600,000 distinct CDR3 sequences, approximately 15% of them found once; the top ten carry around 18%. The same data also contributed to another study, on T cells in Graves' hyperthyroidism and ophthalmopathy.

The starting material was peripheral blood mononuclear cells (PBMCs), obtained at new diagnosis, from a patient treated with antithyroid drugs. All receptors derive from a woman younger than 45 with Graves disease.

The chain joins TRBV3-1 to TRBJ1-4, with D possibly matching TRBD1 (6 bases). V was trimmed by 2 bases and J by 10 bases, leaving 20 bases between them. Germline V lookup: CDR1 LGHDT, CDR2 YNNKEL (reference sequence). The CDR3 contains 16 residues. The DNA for the CDR3 is TGTGCCAGCAGCCAAACAACCGGGGGCCGCCTCCGAAAACTGTTTTTT. Translating gives CASSQTTGGRLRKLFF.

This clonotype came up many times. The gene calls are TRBV28 and TRBJ1-5, with 7 bases that match TRBD1. J was trimmed by 9 bases and V by 7 bases; bases with no gene match: 24. Germline CDR1 and CDR2: MDHEN and SYDVKM. The CDR3 is made up of 18 amino acids. CDR3 DNA sequence: TGTGCCAGCAAGGAGCGACAGGGTAAGATTGGTCCTCATGGGCCCCAGCATTTT. Amino acid sequence: CASKERQGKIGPHGPQHF.

The CDR3 protein is CAWGGWGSGEQFF. The CDR3 DNA follows: TGTGCCTGGGGAGGTTGGGGTTCGGGTGAGCAGTTCTTC. V gene TRBV30 combines with J gene TRBJ2-1; a possible D gene is TRBD2 (5 bases). CDR1 and CDR2 from the germline V gene are GTSNPN and SVGIG (reference sequence). V dropped 5 bases and J dropped 9 bases, with 17 bases sitting between them. This CDR3 region has 13 residues.

This clonotype was seen only once. V and J are TRBV5-1 and TRBJ1-2; TRBD1 agrees at 9 bases. V was pared by 4 bases and J by 6 bases, with 10 bases of the junction left unmatched. This CDR3 comprises 15 residues. CDR1 and CDR2 from the germline V gene are SGHRS and YFSETQ. CDR3 DNA sequence: TGCGCCAGCAGCCAGAATACAGGGGGCTTAGATGGCTACACCTTC. This encodes CASSQNTGGLDGYTF.

The chain recombines TRBV4-1 with TRBJ2-1; 7 nucleotides line up with TRBD1. The CDR3 spans 16 residues. From germline, CDR1 is MGHRA and CDR2 YSYEKL. Trimming cost V 2 bases and J 2 bases; bases outside gene matches: 6. CDR3 amino acids: CASSQTFQGAYNEQFF. The CDR3 DNA reads TGCGCCAGCAGCCAAACTTTCCAGGGGGCCTACAATGAGCAGTTCTTC.

This clonotype was detected many times. The chain's CDR3 is CASSLTVLTEAFF. The CDR3 DNA is TGTGCCAGCAGCCTTACAGTGTTAACTGAAGCTTTCTTT. The chain recombines TRBV14 with TRBJ1-1, with D uncertain. Trimming left V 4 bases short and J 5 bases short, with 11 bases between. There are 13 residues in the CDR3. Germline V gene sequence: CDR1 SGHDN, CDR2 FVKESK.

Only a few counts were recorded for this clonotype. This sequence joins TRBV20-1 and TRBJ2-3; 10 bases are shared with TRBD2. The CDR3 length is 15 residues. Germline V gene sequence: CDR1 DFQATT, CDR2 SNEGSKA (reference sequence). Unmatched junction bases numbered 7, after V lost 3 bases and J lost 4 bases. CDR3 nucleotides: TGCAGTGCTAGTCCGCTAGCGGGAGCGGCAGATACGCAGTATTTT. Protein sequence: CSASPLAGAADTQYF.

At least ten counts were recorded for this clonotype. The chain links TRBV12-3 or TRBV12-4 to TRBJ1-5; no clear D gene. V was pared by 2 bases and J by 7 bases, with 18 bases between. The CDR3 has 16 residues. CDR3 residues: CASSLIGVVRGQPQHF. CDR3 bases: TGTGCCAGCAGTTTAATCGGCGTGGTCCGCGGACAGCCCCAGCATTTT.

This clonotype appeared a few times. The V call is TRBV4-1, the J call TRBJ2-7; D remains unclear. Trimming left V 10 bases short and J 3 bases short, with 16 bases between. Germline CDR1 and CDR2: MGHRA and YSYEKL. The CDR3 covers 13 residues. The CDR3: CATSLGGNYEQYF. As DNA, the CDR3 is TGCGCCACCTCGCTAGGCGGTAACTACGAGCAGTACTTC.

The V and J genes are TRBV20-1 and TRBJ2-5; D is uncertain. The CDR3 covers 13 residues. Per the germline V gene, CDR1 is DFQATT and CDR2 is SNEGSKA (reference sequence). Trimming stripped 3 bases from V and 0 bases from J, with 8 bases between. The CDR3 here is CSASFPNQETQYF. CDR3 sequence (DNA): TGCAGTGCTAGTTTCCCTAACCAAGAGACCCAGTACTTC.

In its sample, this clonotype was seen many times. The CDR3 here is CASTTSGTVRRETQYF. DNA for the CDR3: TGTGCCAGCACCACGTCCGGGACAGTTCGTCGAGAGACCCAGTACTTC. This chain uses TRBV28 with TRBJ2-5; 7 bases map to TRBD1. The CDR3 totals 16 residues. From germline, CDR1 is MDHEN and CDR2 SYDVKM. V was pared by 7 bases and J by 4 bases, with 15 bases of the junction left unmatched.

This clonotype was detected a few times. The V and J genes are TRBV19 and TRBJ2-7, with 13 bases fitting TRBD2. Germline V gives CDR1 LNHDA, CDR2 SQIVND (reference sequence). V dropped 2 bases and J dropped 2; count of bases not matched to a gene: 9. The CDR3 spans 18 residues. DNA for the CDR3: TGTGCCAGTAGTATACTCTCCGGGACTAGCGGGACCACCTACGAGCAGTACTTC. Protein product: CASSILSGTSGTTYEQYF.

This clonotype was seen repeatedly, ten times or more. The chain has TRBV24-1 and TRBJ1-2; the D is unclear. The germline gives CDR1 KGHDR, CDR2 SFDVKD. V was cut by 4 bases and J by 5 bases, with 7 bases left in between. This CDR3 is built from 12 residues. The CDR3 protein is CATSDRHYGYTF. The DNA of the CDR3 is TGTGCCACCAGTGACAGGCATTATGGCTACACCTTC.

This clonotype has more than one count but fewer than ten. The chain employs TRBV5-8 and TRBJ1-1; maybe TRBD1 (5 bases). The length of the CDR3 is 14 residues. Germline-derived CDR1 and CDR2 are SGHTS and YDEGEE. The V gene lost 1 base and the J gene lost 1 base, with 8 bases spanning the gap. CDR3 residues: CASSLYRRNTEAFF. In DNA form, the CDR3 reads TGTGCCAGCAGCTTGTACAGGAGGAACACTGAAGCTTTCTTT.

This clonotype was observed many times. V is TRBV10-3 and J is TRBJ2-5; TRBD2 matches 7 bases. Per the germline V gene, CDR1 is ENHRY and CDR2 is SYGVKD. Losses at the gene ends were 6 bases for V and 5 bases for J; bases not matched to a gene: 9. The CDR3 is 14 amino acids. CDR3 DNA: TGTGCCATCAGAGCGGGAAACGGAGGGGAGACCCAGTACTTC. Protein product: CAIRAGNGGETQYF.

The table lists this clonotype with many counts. This sequence joins TRBV14 and TRBJ1-3, with D possibly TRBD1 on 6 matching bases. Trimming took off 3 bases at V and 1 base at J, with 7 bases between the two ends. CDR1 and CDR2 from the germline V gene are SGHDN and FVKESK. The CDR3 covers 14 residues. The chain's CDR3 is CASSHQGSGNTIYF. Here the CDR3 DNA reads TGTGCCAGCAGCCACCAGGGGTCTGGAAACACCATATATTTT.

The chain has TRBV18 and TRBJ1-2; a possible D gene is TRBD1 (5 bases). V lost 3 bases, J lost 7 bases, and 12 bases lay in between. CDR1 and CDR2 from the germline V gene are KGHSH and LQKENI. This CDR3 spans 13 amino acids. The CDR3 DNA follows: TGTGCCAGCTCACCGGAAATGGGGACTGGCTACACCTTC. Encoded protein: CASSPEMGTGYTF.

This chain's CDR3 is CASSNLAGEVEQYF. CDR3 DNA: TGTGCCAGTAGCAACCTAGCGGGAGAGGTGGAGCAGTACTTC. The J gene is TRBJ2-7, the V gene TRBV19; 10 nucleotides agree with TRBD2. Germline V CDR1 and CDR2: LNHDA, SQIVND (reference sequence). The CDR3 totals 14 residues. V dropped 6 bases and J dropped 7; count of bases not matched to a gene: 9. The full variable domain, completed using reference TRBV19 and TRBJ2-7, is DGGITQSPKYLFRKEGQNVTLSCEQNLNHDAMYWYRQDPGQGLRLIYYSQIVNDFQKGDIAEGYSVSREKKESFPLTVTSAQKNPTAFYLCASSNLAGEVEQYFGPGTRLTVT.

This clonotype was recorded at least ten times. The V and J genes are TRBV10-3 and TRBJ2-7, with TRBD2 identical over 7 bases. The ends lost 7 bases at V and 5 bases at J; junction bases unmatched: 11. The CDR3 runs 14 residues. Germline CDR1 ENHRY, CDR2 SYGVKD. The CDR3 protein is CAITRDYGTDEQYF. DNA of the CDR3: TGTGCCATCACCCGGGACTACGGGACGGACGAGCAGTACTTC.

This chain uses TRBV3-1 with TRBJ1-2; D gene uncertain. With 8 bases removed from V and 1 base from J, the gap between germline ends came to 17 bases. Germline CDR1 LGHDT, CDR2 YNNKEL (reference sequence). This CDR3 comprises 15 residues. The DNA of the CDR3 is TGTGCCAGCGCTACTCCGGCGAGCGGTAACTATGGCTACACCTTC. Translating it yields CASATPASGNYGYTF.

This clonotype showed up just a few times. At one end the junction does not follow the germline gene, possibly because of a read error. V and J are TRBV7-7 and TRBJ2-5; 8 nucleotides line up with TRBD1. CDR3 length: 14 amino acids. Germline-derived CDR1 and CDR2 are SSHAT and FNYEAQ (reference sequence). CDR3 coding DNA: TGTGCTAGCAGCTATGGGACAGGACAAGAGACCCAGTACTTC. Translating gives CASSYGTGQETQYF.

The rearrangement links TRBV6-1 to TRBJ2-7, with TRBD1 matching 10 bases. V gave up 6 bases and J gave up 0 bases; unmatched junction bases: 8. The CDR3 loop spans 16 amino acids. Germline V gene lookup returns CDR1 MNHNS and CDR2 SASEGT. The DNA of the CDR3 is TGTGCCAGCAGCGGGACAGGGGCCGTGAGCTCCTACGAGCAGTACTTC. Amino acids: CASSGTGAVSSYEQYF.

At least ten counts were recorded for this clonotype. CDR3 sequence reads: CASSRNQDYYEQYF. As DNA, the CDR3 is TGTGCCAGTAGCCGTAACCAAGACTACTACGAGCAGTACTTC. The chain uses TRBV19 and TRBJ2-7, with D possibly being TRBD2 (5 bases). V lost 6 bases and J lost 3, with 15 bases in between. CDR3 length equals 14 residues. Germline-derived CDR1 and CDR2 are LNHDA and SQIVND (reference sequence).

The chain recombines TRBV6-2 or TRBV6-3 with TRBJ1-5; 9 bases match TRBD1. CDR1 and CDR2 (germline): MNHEY, SVGEGT. V was pared by 4 bases and J by 4 bases, with 5 bases of the junction left unmatched. This CDR3 spans 15 amino acids. The CDR3 loop is CASSSGTGNNQPQHF. CDR3 in DNA: TGTGCCAGCAGTTCCGGGACAGGGAATAATCAGCCCCAGCATTTT.

The chain joins TRBV20-1 to TRBJ1-4; weak D call: TRBD1 (5 bases). Germline V gene data show CDR1 as DFQATT and CDR2 as SNEGSKA (reference sequence). The CDR3 has 13 residues. The ends were cut back, 6 bases at V and 4 bases at J, with 12 bases in the middle. CDR3 protein: CSATGGFNEKLFF. DNA of the CDR3: TGCAGTGCCACGGGGGGGTTTAATGAAAAACTGTTTTTT.